The present TCR beta chain was sequenced within a study of T cells in Graves' hyperthyroidism and ophthalmopathy. Amplification yielded TCR beta CDR3 regions, with RNA transcripts as the source. Carried out on the TCR CDR3, a first-round RT-PCR used the HTBI primer set. MiXCR, run by TCRdb on the multiplex PCR reads, gives a single entry per CDR3 protein. The sample includes 400,000 to 500,000 distinct CDR3 sequences, roughly 15% of them seen just once. A remark on this clonotype: Its matching antigen is unknown.

With 0 bases removed from V and 0 bases from J, the gap between germline ends came to 9 bases. Germline lookup yields CDR1 GTSNPN and CDR2 SVGIG (reference sequence). The CDR3 totals 15 residues. Study-wide results and limits: Ophthalmopathy was identified by the model a median roughly 6.5 months ahead of onset. Among thyroid clonotypes expanded above 0.001, most also appeared in blood.

Input material: blood. The TCR comes from a woman in her late teens or twenties with Graves' hyperthyroidism. The chain links TRBV30 to TRBJ1-3; possibly TRBD1 for D (5 bases). CDR3 sequence (DNA): TGTGCCTGGAGTGTACGGGGCCCCTCTGGAAACACCATATATTTT. Translation: CAWSVRGPSGNTIYF.